This entry lists 9 T cell receptor beta chains sequenced from one sample in a study of blood T cell repertoires in COVID-19. This table comes from immunoSEQ multiplex PCR, and its TCRdb copy is limited to in-frame clones, with some not included. The sample yields around 140,000 clones, about 86% seen once. The source material was peripheral blood. These TCRs come from a human donor in a cohort sampled during active COVID-19.

V is TRBV9 and J is TRBJ2-7; TRBD1 matches at 10 bases. Germline lookup yields CDR1 SGDLS and CDR2 YYNGEE. V lost 3 bases, J lost 2 bases, and 5 bases stayed unmatched. This CDR3 spans 15 amino acids. The CDR3 DNA is TGTGCCAGCAGCGCATCCGGGACAGGGGCCTACGAGCAGTACTTC. Its protein is CASSASGTGAYEQYF.

The chain couples TRBV29-1 to TRBJ2-7; 10 bases fit TRBD2. The germline V gene encodes CDR1 SQVTM and CDR2 ANQGSEA. V lost 3 bases and J lost 1; bases outside the gene matches: 6. The CDR3 covers 15 residues. The CDR3 reads CSVDGQREGSYEQYF. In DNA form, the CDR3 reads TGCAGCGTTGACGGGCAGCGGGAGGGGTCCTACGAGCAGTACTTC.

The chain carries TRBV18 and TRBJ1-2; D is perhaps TRBD1 (5 bases). Germline V lookup: CDR1 KGHSH, CDR2 LQKENI. Trimming took off 3 bases at V and 4 bases at J, with 9 bases between the two ends. The CDR3 extends over 13 amino acids. The CDR3 loop is CASSPEGAYGYTF. The CDR3 nucleotides read TGTGCCAGCTCACCCGAAGGGGCCTATGGCTACACCTTC. Drawing the rest from reference TRBV18 and TRBJ1-2, the complete variable domain is NAGVMQNPRHLVRRRGQEARLRCSPMKGHSHVYWYRQLPEEGLKFMVYLQKENIIDESGMPKERFSAEFPKEGPSILRIQQVVRGDSAAYFCASSPEGAYGYTFGSGTRLTVV.

The chain is built from TRBV5-1 and TRBJ2-3, with 10 bases that match TRBD2. Germline trimming cut 0 bases from V and 5 bases from J; bases unmatched to any gene: 9. The length of the CDR3 is 17 residues. Germline V gives CDR1 SGHRS, CDR2 YFSETQ. In nucleotides, the CDR3 is TGCGCCAGCAGCTTGGGTTCCGGGGCTAGCGGGAGAGATACGCAGTATTTT. Its translation: CASSLGSGASGRDTQYF. Full variable domain (rest looked up from reference TRBV5-1 and TRBJ2-3): KAGVTQTPRYLIKTRGQQVTLSCSPISGHRSVSWYQQTPGQGLQFLFEYFSETQRNKGNFPGRFSGRQFSNSRSEMNVSTLELGDSALYLCASSLGSGASGRDTQYFGPGTRLTVL.

This rearrangement joins TRBV27 to TRBJ2-5; the D is unclear. Trimming cost V 2 bases and J 1 base, with 5 bases left between them. Germline V gene sequence: CDR1 MNHEY, CDR2 SMNVEV (reference sequence). The CDR3 covers 13 residues. DNA for the CDR3: TGTGCCAGCAGTTTACGGGTCCAAGAGACCCAGTACTTC. This gives the protein CASSLRVQETQYF.

This clone turned up a few times. The chain carries TRBV6-6 and TRBJ2-1; 8 bases fit TRBD1. Germline V gene sequence: CDR1 MNHNY, CDR2 SVGAGI (reference sequence). The ends lost 0 bases at V and 9 bases at J; junction bases unmatched: 4. The CDR3 consists of 14 residues. This chain's CDR3 is CASSYSDRVGEQFF. Written as DNA, the CDR3 is TGTGCCAGCAGTTACTCGGACAGGGTTGGTGAGCAGTTCTTC.

The chain joins TRBV5-1 to TRBJ1-2, with a tentative D call TRBD1 (6 bases). The germline V gene encodes CDR1 SGHRS and CDR2 YFSETQ. V lost 0 bases and J lost 4, with 10 bases in between. The length of the CDR3 is 14 residues. The CDR3, as DNA: TGCGCCAGCAGCTTGGACGGACAGATCTATGGCTACACCTTC. Residues: CASSLDGQIYGYTF.

The chain employs TRBV6-2 or TRBV6-3 and TRBJ2-1; TRBD2 matches at 8 bases. The J segment lost 7 bases and the V segment lost 2 bases, leaving 7 bases of the junction unmatched. Germline V gene data show CDR1 as MNHEY and CDR2 as SVGEGT. The CDR3 runs 15 residues. The CDR3 sequence: CASSYAGSGKNEQFF. The CDR3 DNA reads TGTGCCAGCAGTTACGCCGGTAGCGGGAAGAATGAGCAGTTCTTC.

The rearrangement joins TRBV24-1 to TRBJ2-5; D possibly corresponds to TRBD2 (6 bases). The CDR3 covers 14 residues. V was cut by 5 bases and J by 5 bases, with 14 bases left in between. Germline V gene data show CDR1 as KGHDR and CDR2 as SFDVKD. The CDR3 loop reads CATSVASGGETQYF. The CDR3 nucleotides read TGTGCCACCAGTGTAGCGTCAGGAGGGGAGACCCAGTACTTC.